These 10 T cell receptor beta chains were all obtained from the same sample, sequenced in a study of blood T cell repertoires in COVID-19. Libraries were prepared by immunoSEQ multiplex PCR; TCRdb keeps only in-frame clonotypes and omits some of them. Of approximately 210,000 clones detected, 86% appear once; the ten largest clones hold about 2%. Source material: peripheral blood. These receptors came from a man under 40 who had recovered from COVID-19.

Only one count was recorded for this clone. The chain uses TRBV29-1 and TRBJ2-2; 10 nucleotides align to TRBD2. Germline V CDR1 and CDR2: SQVTM, ANQGSEA. Unmatched junction bases numbered 3, after V lost 3 bases and J lost 5 bases. The CDR3 loop spans 14 amino acids. CDR3 in amino acids: CSVEGTSDTGELFF. The CDR3 DNA reads TGCAGCGTTGAGGGGACTAGCGATACCGGGGAGCTGTTTTTT.

The chain couples TRBV6-1 to TRBJ1-2, with D unclear. Trimming removed 0 bases at V and 4 bases at J, with 6 bases between. The CDR3 spans 13 residues. Looked up from germline, CDR1 is MNHNS and CDR2 is SASEGT. CDR3 nucleotide sequence: TGTGCCAGCAGTGAAGCGTTTCTCTATGGCTACACCTTC. Protein sequence: CASSEAFLYGYTF.

CDR3 residues: CASTPQANYGYTF. The CDR3 DNA sequence: TGTGCCAGCACCCCTCAGGCCAACTATGGCTACACCTTC. The genes are TRBV6-5 and TRBJ1-2; D gene uncertain. The CDR3 has 13 amino acids. V lost 7 bases and J 2 bases, leaving 11 bases between the germline ends. Looked up from germline, CDR1 is MNHEY and CDR2 is SVGAGI.

This rearrangement joins TRBV11-3 to TRBJ2-2; the match to TRBD1 covers 7 bases. Germline CDR1 is SGHNT and CDR2 is YENEEA. Trimming at V came to 4 bases and at J to 2 bases, leaving 4 bases not matched to a gene. The CDR3 contains 15 residues. CDR3 bases: TGTGCCAGCAGCTCGGGACAGACTAACACCGGGGAGCTGTTTTTT. It specifies CASSSGQTNTGELFF.

The V gene is TRBV7-2, the J gene TRBJ2-2; D perhaps matches TRBD2 (5 bases). CDR1 is SGHTA and CDR2 is FQGNSA in the germline V gene. V lost 2 bases to trimming and J lost 8 bases, with 9 bases between them. The CDR3 sequence is 13 residues long. The CDR3 bases are TGTGCCAGCAGCTTACTGGGAGTAGGGGAGCTGTTTTTT. This codes for CASSLLGVGELFF.

The chain has TRBV5-1 and TRBJ2-7; TRBD1 might be the D (6 bases). Germline V gene lookup returns CDR1 SGHRS and CDR2 YFSETQ. The CDR3 extends over 14 amino acids. Deletions cut 4 bases from V and 0 bases from J, with 11 bases between. CDR3 residues: CASSQGHLSYEQYF. CDR3 in DNA: TGCGCCAGCAGCCAGGGACACCTCTCCTACGAGCAGTACTTC.

The chain has TRBV9 and TRBJ1-6; D gene unclear. V lost 4 bases to trimming and J lost 3 bases, with 11 bases between them. Looked up from germline, CDR1 is SGDLS and CDR2 is YYNGEE. CDR3 size: 15 residues. Here the CDR3 reads CASSPTPVYNSPLHF. CDR3 in DNA: TGTGCCAGCAGCCCCACACCAGTCTATAATTCACCCCTCCACTTT.

The V call is TRBV7-2, the J call TRBJ2-7; 9 positions match TRBD1. With 4 bases clipped from V and 6 bases from J, the junction kept 4 bases outside the gene matches. Germline CDR1 is SGHTA and CDR2 is FQGNSA. The CDR3 is made up of 13 amino acids. CDR3 coding DNA: TGTGCCAGCAGCTCACAGGGGGCCCTCGAGCAGTACTTC. Residues: CASSSQGALEQYF.

The chain is built from TRBV12-5 and TRBJ1-1; D gene unclear. The CDR3 loop spans 14 amino acids. Germline CDR1 LGHNT, CDR2 FRNRAP. V gave up 1 base and J gave up 2 bases, with 8 bases separating them. DNA for the CDR3: TGTGCTAGTGGTTTGGGAGGAATAAACACTGAAGCTTTCTTT. It translates to CASGLGGINTEAFF. Complete variable domain (other parts from reference TRBV12-5 and TRBJ1-1): DARVTQTPRHKVTEMGQEVTMRCQPILGHNTVFWYRQTMMQGLELLAYFRNRAPLDDSGMPKDRFSAEMPDATLATLKIQPSEPRDSAVYFCASGLGGINTEAFFGQGTRLTVV.

The chain recombines TRBV5-1 with TRBJ1-4; 7 bases match TRBD1. V lost 5 bases to trimming and J lost 2 bases; unmatched junction nucleotides: 3. The V gene's germline CDR1 is SGHRS and CDR2 YFSETQ. CDR3 length: 14 amino acids. The CDR3 is CASSRQGTNEKLFF. CDR3 sequence (DNA): TGCGCCAGCAGTAGACAGGGTACTAATGAAAAACTGTTTTTT. Drawing the rest from reference TRBV5-1 and TRBJ1-4, the complete variable domain is KAGVTQTPRYLIKTRGQQVTLSCSPISGHRSVSWYQQTPGQGLQFLFEYFSETQRNKGNFPGRFSGRQFSNSRSEMNVSTLELGDSALYLCASSRQGTNEKLFFGSGTQLSVL.